These 5 T cell receptor beta chains were all obtained from the same sample, sequenced in a study of CD8 T cells in ankylosing spondylitis. A single record per CDR3 protein comes from TCRdb applying MiXCR to the 5' RACE reads. The sample carries just over 300,000 distinct CDR3 sequences, about 20% recorded once. The sample taken for sequencing was blood, either unsorted or a sorted T cell fraction (not recorded which). The receptors shown here come from a female donor with ankylosing spondylitis or in good health (not recorded which).

This clonotype has just a few counts. This chain links TRBV15 with TRBJ2-4; 10 bases line up with TRBD2. The trim removed 3 bases at V and 3 bases at J, leaving 8 bases unmatched. The CDR3 is made up of 17 amino acids. CDR1 and CDR2 (germline): LNHNV, YYDKDF (reference sequence). CDR3 sequence reads: CATSSGLAERLKNIQYF. The CDR3, as DNA: TGTGCCACCAGCAGTGGACTAGCGGAAAGACTCAAAAACATTCAGTACTTC.

This clonotype was picked up a small number of times. The chain carries TRBV20-1 and TRBJ1-2; unclear D gene. The length of the CDR3 is 13 residues. Trimming left V 5 bases short and J 0 bases short, with 10 bases between. Per germline, CDR1 DFQATT and CDR2 SNEGSKA (reference sequence). The CDR3 region has the DNA TGCAGTGCTGAGACGGGAGCTAACTATGGCTACACCTTC. Its protein is CSAETGANYGYTF.

The chain combines TRBV5-6 with TRBJ2-7; TRBD2 might be the D (6 bases). V lost 4 bases and J lost 5, with 13 bases in between. The CDR3 spans 13 residues. The germline V gene has CDR1 SGHDT and CDR2 YYEEEE. As DNA, the CDR3 is TGTGCCAGCAGCGCCGGGACTCCGAACGAGCAGTACTTC. Translating gives CASSAGTPNEQYF.

The J gene is TRBJ2-3, the V gene TRBV4-3; no reliable D call. Deletions cut 4 bases from V and 9 bases from J, with 14 bases between. Germline-derived CDR1 and CDR2 are LGHNA and YSLEER. This CDR3 has 13 amino acids. CDR3 DNA: TGCGCCAGCAGCCCCCGAGCCGTCGGGACGCAGTATTTT. It specifies CASSPRAVGTQYF.

The V call is TRBV10-3, the J call TRBJ2-1; tentative D call: TRBD2 (5 bases). CDR1 and CDR2 (germline): ENHRY, SYGVKD. Trimming pared 0 bases from V and 9 bases from J, leaving 24 bases between. This CDR3 is built from 18 residues. As DNA, the CDR3 is TGTGCCATCAGTGAGTCGATAATCGCGGGCCCCCAAAAGGGTGAGCAGTTCTTC. It encodes CAISESIIAGPQKGEQFF.